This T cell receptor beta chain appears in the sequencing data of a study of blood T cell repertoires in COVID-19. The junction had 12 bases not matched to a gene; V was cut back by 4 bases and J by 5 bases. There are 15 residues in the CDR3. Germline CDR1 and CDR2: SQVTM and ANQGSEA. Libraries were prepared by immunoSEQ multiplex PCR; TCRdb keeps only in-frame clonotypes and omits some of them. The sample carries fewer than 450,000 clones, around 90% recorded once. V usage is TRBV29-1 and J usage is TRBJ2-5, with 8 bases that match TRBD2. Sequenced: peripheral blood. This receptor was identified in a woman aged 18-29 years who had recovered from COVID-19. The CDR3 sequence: CSVVFGSGKWETQYF. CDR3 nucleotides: TGCAGCGTTGTATTTGGTAGCGGGAAGTGGGAGACCCAGTACTTC. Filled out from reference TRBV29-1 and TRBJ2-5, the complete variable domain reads SAVISQKPSRDICQRGTSLTIQCQVDSQVTMMFWYRQQPGQSLTLIATANQGSEATYESGFVIDKFPISRPNLTFSTLTVSNMSPEDSSIYLCSVVFGSGKWETQYFGPGTRLLVL.